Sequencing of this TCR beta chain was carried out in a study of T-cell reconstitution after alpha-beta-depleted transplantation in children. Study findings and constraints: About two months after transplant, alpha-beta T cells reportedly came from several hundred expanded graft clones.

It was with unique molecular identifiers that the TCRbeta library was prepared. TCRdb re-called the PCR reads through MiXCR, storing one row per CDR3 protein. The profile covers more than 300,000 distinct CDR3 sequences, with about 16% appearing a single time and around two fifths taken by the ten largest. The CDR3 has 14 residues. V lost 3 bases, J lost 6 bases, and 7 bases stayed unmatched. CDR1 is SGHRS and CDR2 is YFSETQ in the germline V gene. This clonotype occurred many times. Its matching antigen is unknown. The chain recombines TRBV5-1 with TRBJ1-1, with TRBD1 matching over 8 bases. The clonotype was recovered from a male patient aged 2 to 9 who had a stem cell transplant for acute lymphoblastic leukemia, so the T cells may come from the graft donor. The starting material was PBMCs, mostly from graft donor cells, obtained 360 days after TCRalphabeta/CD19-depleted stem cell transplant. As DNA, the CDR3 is TGCGCCAGCAGCTCGACAGGGGTCACCGCTGAAGCTTTCTTT. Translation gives CASSSTGVTAEAFF. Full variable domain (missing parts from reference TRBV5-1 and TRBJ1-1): KAGVTQTPRYLIKTRGQQVTLSCSPISGHRSVSWYQQTPGQGLQFLFEYFSETQRNKGNFPGRFSGRQFSNSRSEMNVSTLELGDSALYLCASSSTGVTAEAFFGQGTRLTVV.